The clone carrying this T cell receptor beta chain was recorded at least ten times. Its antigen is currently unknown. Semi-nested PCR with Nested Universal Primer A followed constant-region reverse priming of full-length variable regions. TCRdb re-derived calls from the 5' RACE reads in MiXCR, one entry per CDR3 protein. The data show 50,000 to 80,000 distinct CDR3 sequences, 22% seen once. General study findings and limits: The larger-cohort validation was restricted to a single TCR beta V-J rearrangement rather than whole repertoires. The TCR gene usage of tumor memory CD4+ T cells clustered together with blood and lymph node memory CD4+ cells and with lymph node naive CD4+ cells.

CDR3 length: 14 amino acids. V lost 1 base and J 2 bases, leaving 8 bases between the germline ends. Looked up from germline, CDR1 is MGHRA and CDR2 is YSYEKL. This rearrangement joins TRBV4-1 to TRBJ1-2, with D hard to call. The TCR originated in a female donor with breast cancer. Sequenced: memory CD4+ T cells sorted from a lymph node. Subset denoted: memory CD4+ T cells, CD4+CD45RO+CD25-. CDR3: CASSQGPRNYGYTF. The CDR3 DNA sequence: TGCGCCAGCAGCCAAGGACCGAGAAACTATGGCTACACCTTC.